These T cell receptor beta chains were read from a single sample in a study of cytomegalovirus exposure and HLA in healthy donors. Assay: immunoSEQ multiplex PCR; the TCRdb copy retains only in-frame clones and omits some. The sample holds over 70,000 clones; 70% to 80% are singletons and the top ten take more than 8%. Source material: PBMCs. These receptors all stem from a woman in her 50s in good health and CMV-seropositive. Each CDR3 is given with its conserved first and last residue. D genes are given only for firm matches. Part of the rows lack a size; the others show once, few, many or a class for expanded clones.

J | size | D | V | DNA | CDR3
TRBJ1-2 | - | TRBD1 | TRBV5-8 | TGTGCCAGCAGCTTCGCCTACCGGGACAGTTACACCTTC | CASSFAYRDSYTF
TRBJ1-5 | - | - | TRBV7-2 | TGTGCCAGCAGCTTGGACAGTGCGCCCCAGCATTTT | CASSLDSAPQHF
TRBJ2-1 | - | TRBD1 | TRBV11-2 | TGTGCCAGCAGCTTTGACAGGGTGGGGCAGTTCTTC | CASSFDRVGQFF
TRBJ1-4 | few | - | TRBV6-1 | TGTGCCAGCATTGGGACAGAAAAACTGTTTTTT | CASIGTEKLFF
TRBJ2-2 | - | TRBD1 | TRBV18 | TGTGCCAGCTCAGATGGGACAGGGGGAAACACCGGGGAGCTGTTTTTT | CASSDGTGGNTGELFF
TRBJ2-7 | - | - | TRBV6-6 | TGTGCCAGCAGTTCCGATTCCAGGGGCGGCCTCTACGAGCAGTACTTC | CASSSDSRGGLYEQYF
TRBJ2-7 | once | - | TRBV29-1 | TGCAGCGTTGAAGCCGAGTCAATAGGACAGCGACTCTCCTACGAGCAGTACTTC | CSVEAESIGQRLSYEQYF
TRBJ2-7 | - | - | TRBV5-6 | TGTGCCAGCAGCGTCGGGACTTACGAGCAGTACTTC | CASSVGTYEQYF
TRBJ1-1 | once | - | TRBV19 | TGTGCCAGTAAAACGGGGGTTCTGTTAGGCACTGAAGCTTTCTTT | CASKTGVLLGTEAFF
TRBJ2-4 | few | TRBD1 | TRBV28 | TGTGCCAGCAGTTTTTATCTGAAGGGACAGGGGGCACGGTACTTC | CASSFYLKGQGARYF